The 19 T cell receptor beta chains below all came from one sample that was sequenced in a study of blood T cell repertoires in COVID-19. The repertoire was sequenced with immunoSEQ multiplex PCR; TCRdb's copy has only in-frame clones and lacks some. The sample consists of 45,000 or so clones, around 80% of them appearing once. Sample: peripheral blood. These receptors all stem from a human donor in a cohort sampled during active COVID-19.

The chain has TRBV18 and TRBJ1-1; TRBD1 matches 11 bases. Germline-derived CDR1 and CDR2 are KGHSH and LQKENI. CDR3 size: 15 residues. V was clipped by 2 bases and J by 3 bases; unmatched bases: 2. CDR3 bases: TGTGCCAGCTCACCAAGGACAGGGGGCGACACTGAAGCTTTCTTT. Translating gives CASSPRTGGDTEAFF.

The chain uses TRBV28 and TRBJ2-1; 7 bases agree with TRBD1. From germline, CDR1 is MDHEN and CDR2 SYDVKM. With V trimmed by 7 bases and J by 0 bases, 9 bases remained unmatched. The CDR3 consists of 16 residues. CDR3 loop: CASTIAPGGSYNEQFF. CDR3 coding DNA: TGTGCCAGCACCATCGCCCCAGGGGGCTCCTACAATGAGCAGTTCTTC. The complete variable domain, with remaining parts taken from reference TRBV28 and TRBJ2-1, reads DVKVTQSSRYLVKRTGEKVFLECVQDMDHENMFWYRQDPGLGLRLIYFSYDVKMKEKGDIPEGYSVSREKKERFSLILESASTNQTSMYLCASTIAPGGSYNEQFFGPGTRLTVL.

V gene TRBV6-5 combines with J gene TRBJ2-3; TRBD1 matches at 8 bases. This CDR3 has 13 residues. Germline CDR1 is MNHEY and CDR2 is SVGAGI. Trimming took 6 bases from V and 6 from J; bases not matched to a gene: 5. CDR3: CASSAQGADTQYF. In DNA, the CDR3 is TGTGCCAGCAGCGCTCAGGGGGCCGATACGCAGTATTTT.

The chain has TRBV30 and TRBJ1-1; TRBD1 might be the D (5 bases). The CDR3 sequence is 15 residues long. Trimming stripped 3 bases from V and 4 bases from J, with 18 bases between. CDR1 is GTSNPN and CDR2 is SVGIG in the germline V gene (reference sequence). CDR3 sequence reads: CAWSLPLGGSTEAFF. The DNA for the CDR3 is TGTGCCTGGAGCCTCCCCCTGGGGGGTAGCACTGAAGCTTTCTTT.

The chain combines TRBV6-2 or TRBV6-3 with TRBJ1-5; a possible D gene is TRBD1 (6 bases). The CDR3 is made up of 14 amino acids. The V end lost 4 bases, the J end lost 5 bases, and 12 bases lay between the germline ends. The germline gives CDR1 MNHEY, CDR2 SVGEGT. The CDR3 nucleotides read TGTGCCAGCAGTTCCGGGGGGCTGGATCAGCCCCAGCATTTT. It specifies CASSSGGLDQPQHF.

The chain has TRBV6-5 and TRBJ1-3, with 10 bases that match TRBD1. The junction had 7 bases not matched to a gene; V was cut back by 4 bases and J by 4 bases. CDR3 length equals 16 residues. Looked up from germline, CDR1 is MNHEY and CDR2 is SVGAGI. DNA for the CDR3: TGTGCCAGCAGTTCCCTATTGACAGGGGGCGGAAACACCATATATTTT. This codes for CASSSLLTGGGNTIYF.

The chain employs TRBV27 and TRBJ1-3; no firm D call. V lost 0 bases to trimming and J lost 0 bases, with 12 bases between them. Germline-derived CDR1 and CDR2 are MNHEY and SMNVEV (reference sequence). The length of the CDR3 is 17 residues. The CDR3 sequence is CASSLSSPGYSGNTIYF. DNA for the CDR3: TGTGCCAGCAGTTTATCGAGCCCAGGATACTCTGGAAACACCATATATTTT.

The rearrangement links TRBV7-9 to TRBJ1-2; D perhaps matches TRBD1 (6 bases). The germline V and J ends were trimmed by 5 bases and 0 bases, with 13 bases remaining between them. Germline loops: CDR1 SEHNR, CDR2 FQNEAQ (reference sequence). The CDR3 contains 15 residues. CDR3 sequence reads: CASSHTGKANYGYTF. The CDR3 nucleotides read TGTGCCAGCAGCCATACAGGGAAAGCTAACTATGGCTACACCTTC.

The V call is TRBV29-1, the J call TRBJ2-5; 9 positions match TRBD1. Germline V lookup: CDR1 SQVTM, CDR2 ANQGSEA. The CDR3 has 14 amino acids. J was trimmed by 5 bases and V by 6 bases; bases with no gene match: 10. CDR3 in DNA: TGCAGCGTGGGACAGGGTAGCAACCGGGAGACCCAGTACTTC. Translation gives CSVGQGSNRETQYF.

J is TRBJ2-2 and V is TRBV28, with 9 bases matching TRBD1. The CDR3 totals 15 residues. The J segment lost 1 base and the V segment lost 4 bases, leaving 1 base of the junction unmatched. The germline CDR1 and CDR2 sequences are MDHEN and SYDVKM. In DNA form, the CDR3 reads TGTGCCAGCAGTTGGGGACAGGGGAACACCGGGGAGCTGTTTTTT. Translating it yields CASSWGQGNTGELFF. The entire variable domain, with the rest obtained from reference TRBV28 and TRBJ2-2, is as follows: DVKVTQSSRYLVKRTGEKVFLECVQDMDHENMFWYRQDPGLGLRLIYFSYDVKMKEKGDIPEGYSVSREKKERFSLILESASTNQTSMYLCASSWGQGNTGELFFGEGSRLTVL.

The chain has TRBV10-2 and TRBJ1-4, with 8 bases matching TRBD1. The CDR3 is 14 amino acids. The J segment lost 8 bases and the V segment lost 5 bases, leaving 7 bases of the junction unmatched. The germline gives CDR1 WSHSY, CDR2 SAAADI. The CDR3 DNA follows: TGCGCCAGCAGTAGACAGGGGAGGGGCGAAAAACTGTTTTTT. Encoded protein: CASSRQGRGEKLFF.

The chain has TRBV6-1 and TRBJ2-5; tentative D call: TRBD1 (5 bases). The V and J ends lost 0 bases and 1 base respectively, with 15 bases between them. The germline CDR1 and CDR2 sequences are MNHNS and SASEGT. This CDR3 is 17 amino acids long. CDR3 DNA: TGTGCCAGCAGTGAAGCGATCCTTCAGGGTCCCCAAGAGACCCAGTACTTC. It specifies CASSEAILQGPQETQYF.

A word on this clone: The same CDR3 is also encoded by other DNA sequences in this sample. V and J are TRBV7-2 and TRBJ2-5; D gene ambiguous. Germline assignment: CDR1 SGHTA and CDR2 FQGNSA. CDR3 length: 12 amino acids. V lost 5 bases, J lost 0 bases, and 4 bases lay in between. The CDR3 sequence: CASSPYQETQYF. CDR3 nucleotides: TGTGCCAGCAGCCCGTACCAAGAGACCCAGTACTTC.

The V and J genes are TRBV20-1 and TRBJ2-1; D is undetermined. The CDR3 spans 13 residues. CDR1 and CDR2 from the germline V gene are DFQATT and SNEGSKA (reference sequence). V was trimmed by 3 bases and J by 0 bases, leaving 6 bases between them. CDR3 region: CSASSGSYNEQFF. For the CDR3, the DNA is TGCAGTGCTAGTTCGGGCTCCTACAATGAGCAGTTCTTC.

The J gene is TRBJ2-7, the V gene TRBV6-1, with 9 bases matching TRBD1. The CDR3 is 16 residues long. Per germline, CDR1 MNHNS and CDR2 SASEGT. V lost 4 bases to trimming and J lost 2 bases; unmatched junction nucleotides: 9. CDR3 in amino acids: CASSAPGTGRTYEQYF. The CDR3 bases are TGTGCCAGCAGTGCCCCCGGGACAGGGAGGACCTACGAGCAGTACTTC.

CDR3 amino acids: CASSLLRGGDDEKLFF. For the CDR3, the DNA is TGTGCCAGCAGCTTGTTGCGGGGTGGGGATGATGAAAAACTGTTTTTT. The rearrangement links TRBV5-6 to TRBJ1-4; D not resolved. CDR3 size: 16 residues. Germline-derived CDR1 and CDR2 are SGHDT and YYEEEE. The V end lost 1 base, the J end lost 6 bases, and 16 bases lay between the germline ends.

The chain uses TRBV5-1 and TRBJ2-5, with 11 nucleotides matching TRBD2. V was clipped by 7 bases and J by 2 bases; unmatched bases: 10. Germline CDR1 SGHRS, CDR2 YFSETQ. The CDR3 consists of 16 residues. The CDR3 nucleotides read TGCGCCAGCTGGGGAAGCATAGCGGGGGGGCAAGAGACCCAGTACTTC. Translating it yields CASWGSIAGGQETQYF. The whole variable domain, filled in from reference TRBV5-1 and TRBJ2-5, reads KAGVTQTPRYLIKTRGQQVTLSCSPISGHRSVSWYQQTPGQGLQFLFEYFSETQRNKGNFPGRFSGRQFSNSRSEMNVSTLELGDSALYLCASWGSIAGGQETQYFGPGTRLLVL.

The chain uses TRBV18 and TRBJ2-4; D call uncertain. CDR3 length equals 16 residues. The V and J ends lost 0 bases and 0 bases respectively, with 9 bases between them. Germline loops: CDR1 KGHSH, CDR2 LQKENI. CDR3 sequence: CASSPPEILAKNIQYF. The CDR3 region has the DNA TGTGCCAGCTCACCACCGGAGATACTAGCCAAAAACATTCAGTACTTC.

CDR3 amino acids: CASSLGLAGVADTQYF. CDR3 DNA sequence: TGTGCCAGCAGCTTGGGACTAGCGGGGGTCGCAGATACGCAGTATTTT. The rearrangement joins TRBV5-4 to TRBJ2-3, with 12 bases identical to TRBD2. V dropped 0 bases and J dropped 4; count of bases not matched to a gene: 3. The CDR3 totals 16 residues. Germline V gene sequence: CDR1 SGHNT, CDR2 YYREEE (reference sequence). The whole variable domain, remainder taken from reference TRBV5-4 and TRBJ2-3, is ETGVTQSPTHLIKTRGQQVTLRCSSQSGHNTVSWYQQALGQGPQFIFQYYREEENGRGNFPPRFSGLQFPNYSSELNVNALELDDSALYLCASSLGLAGVADTQYFGPGTRLTVL.